The 4 T cell receptor beta chains below come from one sample, sequenced in a study of blood T cell repertoires in COVID-19 (dated by TCRdb to 2019 to 2021). The library was generated by the immunoSEQ multiplex PCR assay. TCRdb mirrors the immuneACCESS table, restricted to in-frame sequences. Some clones are absent from its copies; in checked studies, under half trace to an unresolved V gene, and the reason for the others is unknown. For this sample there are roughly 200,000 clones; approximately 83% appear just once. 4% to 5.5% of the sample is held by the ten biggest clonotypes. Sequenced material: peripheral blood. The receptors originated from a man in his fifties or sixties with active or convalescent COVID-19.

The chain is built from TRBV6-5 and TRBJ2-1; D perhaps matches TRBD1 (6 bases). This CDR3 contains 15 residues. V lost 7 bases and J lost 3, with 16 bases in between. Germline V gives CDR1 MNHEY, CDR2 SVGAGI. The CDR3 region is CASNLVSGVYNEQFF. CDR3 sequence (DNA): TGTGCCAGCAATCTAGTGTCAGGGGTCTACAATGAGCAGTTCTTC.

The chain has TRBV2 and TRBJ1-5, with 7 positions matching TRBD1. The V gene end was trimmed by 7 bases and the J gene end by 4 bases; junction bases not matched to a gene: 10. Germline V gene sequence: CDR1 SNHLY, CDR2 FYNNEI. There are 15 residues in the CDR3. The CDR3 sequence is CASIRDSIGNQPQHF. CDR3 bases: TGTGCCAGCATTAGGGACAGCATAGGGAATCAGCCCCAGCATTTT.

V usage is TRBV5-1 and J usage is TRBJ1-5, with 7 bases lining up with TRBD1. This CDR3 contains 14 residues. The V segment lost 5 bases and the J segment 5 bases; nucleotides outside the gene matches: 7. Germline V gene lookup returns CDR1 SGHRS and CDR2 YFSETQ. CDR3 coding DNA: TGCGCCAGCAGTCCAACAGGGGTCCATCAGCCCCAGCATTTT. It encodes CASSPTGVHQPQHF. The variable domain in full, with the rest retrieved from reference TRBV5-1 and TRBJ1-5, is KAGVTQTPRYLIKTRGQQVTLSCSPISGHRSVSWYQQTPGQGLQFLFEYFSETQRNKGNFPGRFSGRQFSNSRSEMNVSTLELGDSALYLCASSPTGVHQPQHFGDGTRLSIL.

By sample share, this clone is large. The CDR3 loop reads CASSYWGGNYGYTF. For the CDR3, the DNA is TGTGCCAGCAGTTACTGGGGAGGAAACTATGGCTACACCTTC. The chain carries TRBV28 and TRBJ1-2; D call uncertain. The CDR3 is made up of 14 amino acids. The germline V and J ends were trimmed by 4 bases and 2 bases, with 11 bases remaining between them. Germline V gives CDR1 MDHEN, CDR2 SYDVKM.